One and the same sample provided the 25 T cell receptor beta chains below, sequenced in a study of shared clonotypes between healthy human individuals. Produced via immunoSEQ multiplex PCR; TCRdb's table is partial and in-frame only. The sample has about 980,000 clones, 76% seen once. Sequenced sample: memory CD4+ T cells sorted from blood. Subset here: CD45RA-negative fraction. All receptors derive from a man between 18 and 35 years old in good health.

The V gene is TRBV6-5, the J gene TRBJ1-6; 8 bases agree with TRBD1. Looked up from germline, CDR1 is MNHEY and CDR2 is SVGAGI. The CDR3 has 14 amino acids. With V trimmed by 8 bases and J by 6 bases, 6 bases remained unmatched. CDR3 bases: TGTGCCAGCGGAAGGACAGGGAGTAATTCACCCCTCCACTTT. It codes for CASGRTGSNSPLHF.

Regarding this clone: A read error may be the cause here, since a much bigger clone is one base away. Other nucleotide sequences from this sample produce the same CDR3. This sequence joins TRBV28 and TRBJ2-7; D unresolved. The germline V gene encodes CDR1 MDHEN and CDR2 SYDVKM. V was shortened by 2 bases and J by 4 bases, with 6 bases between the two germline ends. The CDR3 covers 12 residues. The CDR3 DNA reads as TGTGCCAGCAGTTTACGGACGTACGAGCAGTACTTC. As protein: CASSLRTYEQYF.

This rearrangement joins TRBV11-2 to TRBJ2-1; 7 nucleotides line up with TRBD2. The CDR3 spans 16 residues. J lost 6 bases, V lost 3 bases, and 11 bases had no gene match. Looked up from germline, CDR1 is SGHAT and CDR2 is FQNNGV. This CDR3 reads CASSFGAGTTTNEQFF. The CDR3 DNA reads as TGTGCCAGCAGCTTTGGGGCCGGGACTACTACCAATGAGCAGTTCTTC. The variable domain in full, with the rest retrieved from reference TRBV11-2 and TRBJ2-1, is EAGVAQSPRYKIIEKRQSVAFWCNPISGHATLYWYQQILGQGPKLLIQFQNNGVVDDSQLPKDRFSAERLKGVDSTLKIQPAKLEDSAVYLCASSFGAGTTTNEQFFGPGTRLTVL.

This clone came up a few times. The chain is built from TRBV5-6 and TRBJ2-1, with 9 positions matching TRBD2. The CDR3 is 16 residues long. V shed 3 bases and J 5 bases; nucleotides not matched to a gene: 9. CDR1 is SGHDT, CDR2 YYEEEE, per germline. In nucleotides, the CDR3 is TGTGCCAGCAGCTATGAAAGCGGGAGGAAAAACAATGAGCAGTTCTTC. Protein product: CASSYESGRKNNEQFF. The whole variable domain, remainder taken from reference TRBV5-6 and TRBJ2-1, is DAGVTQSPTHLIKTRGQQVTLRCSPKSGHDTVSWYQQALGQGPQFIFQYYEEEERQRGNFPDRFSGHQFPNYSSELNVNALLLGDSALYLCASSYESGRKNNEQFFGPGTRLTVL.

The chain joins TRBV7-2 to TRBJ1-5; no reliable D call. The CDR3 runs 13 residues. Per germline, CDR1 SGHTA and CDR2 FQGNSA. V lost 6 bases, J lost 5 bases, and 11 bases lay in between. This CDR3 is CASSSGRDQPQHF. CDR3 bases: TGTGCCAGCAGTTCCGGACGGGATCAGCCCCAGCATTTT.

The chain is built from TRBV10-3 and TRBJ2-3; possible D gene TRBD2, 6 bases. With 6 bases removed from V and 0 bases from J, the gap between germline ends came to 13 bases. Germline-derived CDR1 and CDR2 are ENHRY and SYGVKD. This CDR3 is 15 amino acids long. The CDR3 DNA reads as TGTGCCATCAGAAACGGGAGTGCTAGCACAGATACGCAGTATTTT. This sequence encodes CAIRNGSASTDTQYF.

The gene calls are TRBV7-9 and TRBJ2-7; 9 nucleotides match TRBD2. CDR1 is SEHNR, CDR2 FQNEAQ, per germline (reference sequence). V lost 6 bases to trimming and J lost 10 bases; unmatched junction nucleotides: 7. The CDR3 length is 12 residues. CDR3 residues: CASSYSGGPQYF. The CDR3 DNA reads TGTGCCAGCAGTTATAGCGGGGGTCCTCAGTACTTC.

The gene calls are TRBV5-4 and TRBJ1-6, with 9 bases that match TRBD1. This CDR3 has 19 residues. With V trimmed by 6 bases and J by 0 bases, 13 bases remained unmatched. Germline V lookup: CDR1 SGHNT, CDR2 YYREEE (reference sequence). CDR3 residues: CASTTSGGQGFSYNSPLHF. In nucleotides, the CDR3 is TGTGCCAGCACTACATCCGGGGGACAGGGCTTCTCCTATAATTCACCCCTCCACTTT.

This clone has a count of ten or more. The chain couples TRBV6-1 to TRBJ1-1, with D possibly being TRBD1 (5 bases). The CDR3 loop spans 13 amino acids. The ends were cut back, 2 bases at V and 8 bases at J, with 12 bases in the middle. CDR1 and CDR2 (germline): MNHNS, SASEGT. In DNA, the CDR3 is TGTGCCAGCAGTGAATCGGGGCAGCGGGAAGCTTTCTTT. Translated: CASSESGQREAFF.

The chain employs TRBV11-1 and TRBJ2-7, with TRBD1 matching over 8 bases. V lost 8 bases and J lost 5; bases outside the gene matches: 8. This CDR3 region has 13 residues. Germline V gene data show CDR1 as SGHAT and CDR2 as FQDESV (reference sequence). The CDR3 DNA reads TGTGCCAGCGGGGGGACAGGAAAGAACGAGCAGTACTTC. Translating gives CASGGTGKNEQYF.

This rearrangement joins TRBV6-5 to TRBJ1-1; 8 bases are a match to TRBD1. The junction had 8 bases not matched to a gene; V was cut back by 6 bases and J by 8 bases. The germline CDR1 and CDR2 sequences are MNHEY and SVGAGI. This CDR3 has 13 residues. The CDR3 region has the DNA TGTGCCAGCAGAACCCCGCGGACAGGGGAAGCTTTCTTT. Protein product: CASRTPRTGEAFF.

This clone came up many times. This rearrangement joins TRBV7-8 to TRBJ2-7; D is unclear. The V end lost 5 bases, the J end lost 3 bases, and 5 bases lay between the germline ends. Germline lookup yields CDR1 SGHVS and CDR2 FQNEAQ. The CDR3 has 11 amino acids. The CDR3 loop is CASSNFYEQYF. CDR3 bases: TGTGCCAGCAGCAATTTCTACGAGCAGTACTTC.

To note about this clone: The identical CDR3 is also encoded by other nucleotide sequences in the sample. The V and J genes are TRBV20-1 and TRBJ2-5; D gene ambiguous. Germline V gene data show CDR1 as DFQATT and CDR2 as SNEGSKA (reference sequence). Trimming pared 1 base from V and 1 base from J, leaving 1 base between. The CDR3 runs to 11 residues. CDR3 residues: CSARAQETQYF. For the CDR3, the DNA is TGCAGTGCTAGAGCCCAAGAGACCCAGTACTTC.

The V gene is TRBV30, the J gene TRBJ2-2, with 8 bases identical to TRBD1. Germline CDR1 GTSNPN, CDR2 SVGIG (reference sequence). The CDR3 extends over 15 amino acids. The V gene end was trimmed by 3 bases and the J gene end by 0 bases; junction bases not matched to a gene: 3. In DNA form, the CDR3 reads TGTGCCTGGAGGAACAGGGGGACGAACACCGGGGAGCTGTTTTTT. It translates to CAWRNRGTNTGELFF.

The chain employs TRBV9 and TRBJ2-1; D remains ambiguous. Trimming pared 0 bases from V and 0 bases from J, leaving 13 bases between. The CDR3 totals 17 residues. CDR1 SGDLS and CDR2 YYNGEE come from the germline V gene. CDR3: CASSVANERTSYNEQFF. The CDR3 region has the DNA TGTGCCAGCAGCGTAGCTAACGAAAGAACCTCCTACAATGAGCAGTTCTTC.

This chain joins TRBV2 and TRBJ2-3; D is uncertain. Trimming pared 2 bases from V and 5 bases from J, leaving 11 bases between. From germline, CDR1 is SNHLY and CDR2 FYNNEI. This CDR3 has 14 residues. This CDR3 reads CASSETTTLDTQYF. CDR3 bases: TGTGCCAGCAGTGAAACTACTACTTTAGATACGCAGTATTTT.

CDR3: CASSQRLIYEEKLFF. CDR3 nucleotides: TGCGCCAGCAGCCAAAGACTGATTTACGAAGAAAAACTGTTTTTT. This chain joins TRBV4-1 and TRBJ1-4; D is unclear. From germline, CDR1 is MGHRA and CDR2 YSYEKL. V shed 2 bases and J shed 8 bases, with 15 bases lying between them. The CDR3 has 15 amino acids.

The chain employs TRBV7-6 and TRBJ2-3; possibly TRBD2 for D (7 bases). From germline, CDR1 is SGHVS and CDR2 FNYEAQ. Trimming took off 4 bases at V and 10 bases at J, with 15 bases between the two ends. The CDR3 is 13 amino acids. CDR3 in DNA: TGTGCCAGCAGCTCGGACCCCGGGGGGCCGCAGTATTTT. Its translation: CASSSDPGGPQYF.

This chain connects TRBV6-1 to TRBJ1-2; possibly TRBD1 for D (5 bases). Trimming left V 7 bases short and J 2 bases short, with 17 bases between. The CDR3 runs to 15 residues. Germline CDR1 and CDR2: MNHNS and SASEGT. In DNA, the CDR3 is TGTGCCAGCACTCCCGACAGAGCTCTCAACTATGGCTACACCTTC. It translates to CASTPDRALNYGYTF.

The chain employs TRBV7-2 and TRBJ1-2; TRBD1 is a possible D gene (6 bases). The germline V gene encodes CDR1 SGHTA and CDR2 FQGNSA. This CDR3 has 15 amino acids. V dropped 4 bases and J dropped 3 bases, with 15 bases sitting between them. CDR3 DNA sequence: TGTGCCAGCAGCTGGTCCGGGGGCTCTGACTATGGCTACACCTTC. Encoded protein: CASSWSGGSDYGYTF.

The chain employs TRBV5-1 and TRBJ2-1; 10 nucleotides align to TRBD2. The trim removed 0 bases at V and 8 bases at J, leaving 5 bases unmatched. The CDR3 totals 15 residues. Germline loops: CDR1 SGHRS, CDR2 YFSETQ. The CDR3 loop is CASSLAAGGSDEQFF. The DNA of the CDR3 is TGCGCCAGCAGCTTGGCAGCGGGAGGGAGTGATGAGCAGTTCTTC.

The rearrangement joins TRBV7-3 to TRBJ2-6; D is ambiguous. Trimming removed 0 bases at V and 0 bases at J, with 6 bases between. The germline gives CDR1 SGHTA, CDR2 FQGTGA. The CDR3 consists of 16 residues. CDR3 coding DNA: TGTGCCAGCAGCTTAACCGCCCTCTCTGGGGCCAACGTCCTGACTTTC. Translation: CASSLTALSGANVLTF.

This clone came up a few times. The CDR3 bases are TGTGCCAGCAGGGGTGGTAGACTAGCATGGGGTGAGCAGTTCTTC. This encodes CASRGGRLAWGEQFF. The rearrangement joins TRBV6-1 to TRBJ2-1; 7 bases are a match to TRBD2. The CDR3 has 15 amino acids. V lost 6 bases and J lost 9; bases outside the gene matches: 14. Germline V gene data show CDR1 as MNHNS and CDR2 as SASEGT.

V usage is TRBV25-1 and J usage is TRBJ1-1; 7 positions match TRBD1. Germline-derived CDR1 and CDR2 are MGHDK and SYGVNS. Trimming at V came to 2 bases and at J to 4 bases, leaving 4 bases not matched to a gene. CDR3 length equals 14 residues. The CDR3 nucleotides read TGTGCCAGCAGTGAACACGACAGGGCCACTGAAGCTTTCTTT. Its translation: CASSEHDRATEAFF.

The rearrangement uses TRBV7-9 and TRBJ2-7; TRBD1 or TRBD2 may be the D gene (6 bases each). Germline V gene sequence: CDR1 SEHNR, CDR2 FQNEAQ (reference sequence). The V and J ends lost 3 bases and 3 bases respectively, with 12 bases between them. This CDR3 region has 14 residues. CDR3 nucleotides: TGTGCCAGCAGCTTTGCGGGACAATACTACGAGCAGTACTTC. It encodes CASSFAGQYYEQYF.